This passage covers 5 T cell receptor beta chains from one sample sequenced in a study of blood T cell repertoires in COVID-19. Sequenced by immunoSEQ multiplex PCR; TCRdb stores in-frame clones only, minus some. The table lists about 55,000 clones, roughly 85% of them singletons, with about 6% in the top ten. The sample was peripheral blood. All receptors come from a human donor in a cohort sampled during active or convalescent COVID-19.

The CDR3 nucleotides read TGTGCCAGTAGCCCCTTAGGGGTACGTGGCTACACCTTC. As protein: CASSPLGVRGYTF. The chain joins TRBV19 to TRBJ1-2; tentatively, D is TRBD1 (5 bases). With 6 bases removed from V and 7 bases from J, the gap between germline ends came to 15 bases. Germline assignment: CDR1 LNHDA and CDR2 SQIVND (reference sequence). The CDR3 is made up of 13 amino acids.

The gene calls are TRBV25-1 and TRBJ2-6; D may be TRBD2 (6 bases). This CDR3 is 17 amino acids long. Germline CDR1 is MGHDK and CDR2 is SYGVNS. With 3 bases removed from V and 2 bases from J, the gap between germline ends came to 14 bases. CDR3 in amino acids: CASSDDGGGTGANVLTF. Written as DNA, the CDR3 is TGTGCCAGCAGTGATGACGGTGGGGGGACTGGGGCCAACGTCCTGACTTTC.

The V call is TRBV6-2 or TRBV6-3, the J call TRBJ2-7, with 7 bases that match TRBD2. CDR3 length equals 14 residues. The V segment lost 4 bases and the J segment 2 bases; nucleotides outside the gene matches: 5. CDR1 MNHEY and CDR2 SVGEGT come from the germline V gene. CDR3 protein: CASSWGGGAYEQYF. The CDR3 bases are TGTGCCAGCAGTTGGGGGGGAGGGGCCTACGAGCAGTACTTC.

The chain has TRBV7-2 and TRBJ2-3; a possible D gene is TRBD1 (6 bases). The CDR3 is 13 residues long. Trimming took 5 bases from V and 6 from J, leaving 12 bases between them. Germline values: CDR1 SGHTA, CDR2 FQGNSA. CDR3 in DNA: TGTGCCAGCAGCCGAGGGGGTGGGGATACGCAGTATTTT. Translating it yields CASSRGGGDTQYF.

The chain couples TRBV3-1 (or the pseudogene TRBV3-2) to TRBJ1-4, with unresolved D. Trimming cost V 4 bases and J 0 bases, with 12 bases left between them. In germline, CDR1 is LGHDT, CDR2 YNNKEL (reference sequence). The CDR3 runs 16 residues. DNA for the CDR3: TGTGCCAGCAGCCTACTCCCCTCGGCAACTAATGAAAAACTGTTTTTT. This gives the protein CASSLLPSATNEKLFF.